This is a list of T cell receptor beta chains from one sample in a study of T cell repertoires in ileal Crohn's disease. TCRdb's table, derived via immunoSEQ multiplex PCR, lists solely in-frame clones and lacks some. Of 2,000 to 2,500 clones listed, around 80% are singletons. The specimen was ileal tissue. These receptors all stem from an adult with Crohn's disease. Both conserved end residues are part of each CDR3. D genes are given only for firm matches. Expanded clones get a size class; other rows say once, few or many, or leave the size out.

clone_size j_call v_call d_call cdr3_aa cdr3_nt
NA TRBJ2-1 TRBV4-2 NA CASSQGAGVQFF TGTGCCAGCAGCCAAGGGGCTGGTGTGCAGTTCTTC
few TRBJ1-4 TRBV30 NA CAWTGQTHEKLFF TGTGCCTGGACCGGACAGACCCATGAAAAACTGTTTTTT
NA TRBJ1-2 TRBV6-5 NA CASTLQRGRHYGYTF TGTGCCAGCACCCTACAGCGGGGGCGCCACTATGGCTACACCTTC
NA TRBJ1-2 TRBV6-5 NA CASSSQGFVYGYTF TGTGCCAGCAGTTCCCAGGGGTTCGTCTATGGCTACACCTTC
NA TRBJ2-3 TRBV27 NA CASSMGRTQYF TGTGCCAGCTCGATGGGGCGTACGCAGTATTTT
NA TRBJ1-3 TRBV6-1 TRBD1 CASSEAQWGQGRNTIYF TGTGCCAGCAGTGAAGCGCAATGGGGACAGGGGCGAAACACCATATATTTT
NA TRBJ1-2 TRBV19 TRBD1 CASSPRTGNYGYTF TGTGCCAGTAGTCCCCGGACAGGAAACTATGGCTACACCTTC
NA TRBJ1-1 TRBV7-3 NA CASSFLEFTEAFF TGTGCCAGCAGCTTCCTTGAGTTCACTGAAGCTTTCTTT
NA TRBJ1-2 TRBV6-6 NA CASSDTFPIVGYTF TGTGCCAGCAGCGACACGTTCCCTATCGTTGGCTACACCTTC
NA TRBJ2-2 TRBV7-3 TRBD1 CASSPPGGNTGELFF TGTGCCAGCAGTCCCCCAGGGGGGAACACCGGGGAGCTGTTTTTT
NA TRBJ1-3 TRBV6-5 NA CASSSSADTIYF TGTGCCAGCAGTTCATCAGCGGACACCATATATTTT
NA TRBJ1-3 TRBV30 TRBD1 CAWSAQQGFSGNTIYF TGTGCCTGGAGCGCCCAACAGGGGTTCTCTGGAAACACCATATATTTT
NA TRBJ2-1 TRBV29-1 TRBD2 CSVEDSGLLGRGNEQFF TGCAGCGTTGAAGACTCGGGACTACTTGGAAGAGGTAATGAGCAGTTCTTC
NA TRBJ1-2 TRBV18 TRBD1 CASSPGQAGGYTF TGTGCCAGCTCACCTGGACAGGCCGGGGGCTACACCTTC
NA TRBJ1-4 TRBV27 TRBD1 CASSLGTANEKLFF TGTGCCAGCAGTTTAGGGACAGCAAATGAAAAACTGTTTTTT
NA TRBJ2-1 TRBV27 TRBD2 CASSLLGLGAYNEQFF TGTGCCAGCAGTTTATTGGGACTAGGGGCTTACAATGAGCAGTTCTTC
NA TRBJ1-3 TRBV30 NA CAWSVQGTIYF TGTGCCTGGAGTGTACAGGGAACCATATATTTT
few TRBJ2-1 TRBV6-1 NA CASSLGGREQFF TGTGCCAGCAGTCTAGGGGGTCGGGAGCAGTTCTTC
NA TRBJ2-3 TRBV11-3 TRBD2 CASSLGLTDTQYF TGTGCCAGCAGCTTGGGACTAACAGATACGCAGTATTTT
few TRBJ1-1 TRBV4-1 NA CASSPFDRINTEAFF TGCGCCAGCAGCCCTTTCGACAGAATAAACACTGAAGCTTTCTTT
NA TRBJ1-2 TRBV4-2 NA CASSQLGNRDGAGYTF TGTGCCAGCAGCCAGCTGGGGAACAGGGACGGAGCTGGCTACACCTTC
NA TRBJ2-1 TRBV5-6 NA CASSLDRGYYNEQFF TGTGCCAGCAGCTTGGATAGGGGATACTACAATGAGCAGTTCTTC
few TRBJ2-4 TRBV27 TRBD2 CASSSGTSGKNIQYF TGTGCCAGCAGCAGCGGGACTAGCGGCAAAAACATTCAGTACTTC
NA TRBJ1-1 TRBV7-9 NA CASSLFWALQNTEAFF TGTGCCAGCAGCTTGTTCTGGGCCCTCCAGAACACTGAAGCTTTCTTT
NA TRBJ2-3 TRBV5-1 TRBD2 CASSSLTSGGLTDTQYF TGCGCCAGCAGCTCCCTGACTAGCGGGGGCCTCACAGATACGCAGTATTTT
NA TRBJ1-1 TRBV6-6 TRBD1 CASSYFVGTAPTEAFF TGTGCCAGCAGTTACTTTGTTGGGACAGCCCCCACTGAAGCTTTCTTT
once TRBJ2-1 TRBV7-2 NA CASSLLVSEQFF TGTGCCAGCAGCTTACTCGTCAGTGAGCAGTTCTTC
NA TRBJ1-2 TRBV19 TRBD1 CASSIVGGQGALGYTF TGTGCCAGTAGTATAGTTGGGGGACAGGGCGCATTGGGCTACACCTTC
NA TRBJ2-1 TRBV6-4 TRBD2 CASSEGREHNEQFF TGTGCCAGCAGTGAGGGGAGGGAACACAATGAGCAGTTCTTC
NA TRBJ2-6 TRBV5-1 NA CASSPYGPYSGANVLTF TGCGCCAGCAGCCCGTATGGGCCCTACTCTGGGGCCAACGTCCTGACTTTC
NA TRBJ2-1 TRBV4-3 TRBD2 CASSQDLRAREGVHEQFF TGCGCCAGCAGCCAAGATCTCCGGGCGCGGGAGGGAGTTCATGAGCAGTTCTTC
NA TRBJ1-4 TRBV29-1 NA CSVVSEKLFF TGCAGCGTTGTCAGTGAAAAACTGTTTTTT
NA TRBJ1-6 TRBV19 NA CASSTGYNSPLHF TGTGCCAGTAGTACAGGGTATAATTCACCCCTCCACTTT
once TRBJ2-7 TRBV5-6 NA CASSPGGQRQYF TGTGCCAGCAGCCCGGGGGGACAACGGCAGTACTTC
few TRBJ1-4 TRBV19 TRBD1 CASSIRGQGRGKKLFF TGTGCCAGTAGTATAAGGGGACAGGGAAGAGGGAAAAAACTGTTTTTT
few TRBJ1-1 TRBV2 NA CASANYPTEAFF TGTGCCAGCGCAAACTACCCCACTGAAGCTTTCTTT
NA TRBJ1-2 TRBV7-2 TRBD1 CASSSLQGNYGYTF TGTGCCAGCAGCTCCCTACAGGGGAACTATGGCTACACCTTC
NA TRBJ2-1 TRBV2 TRBD2 CASKGTSGHEQFF TGTGCCAGCAAGGGAACTAGCGGCCATGAGCAGTTCTTC
NA TRBJ1-3 TRBV4-1 NA CASSPGGGNTIYF TGCGCCAGCAGCCCAGGAGGAGGAAACACCATATATTTT
NA TRBJ2-5 TRBV28 NA CASSSQTLASQETQYF TGTGCCAGCAGTTCCCAAACCCTAGCGAGCCAAGAGACCCAGTACTTC
NA TRBJ2-3 TRBV6-1 TRBD2 CASASGGAGDTQYF TGTGCCAGCGCTAGCGGGGGGGCCGGCGATACGCAGTATTTT
few TRBJ1-1 TRBV19 TRBD1 CASTVTGFTEAFF TGTGCCAGTACCGTGACAGGGTTCACTGAAGCTTTCTTT
NA TRBJ1-2 TRBV19 NA CASSISGSIGYTF TGTGCCAGTAGTATCTCTGGGAGTATAGGCTACACCTTC
NA TRBJ2-3 TRBV10-3 TRBD1 CAISSDRGQLGSSDTQYF TGTGCCATCAGTTCGGACAGGGGGCAGCTTGGGTCTTCAGATACGCAGTATTTT
NA TRBJ2-5 TRBV10-3 TRBD2 CAISESIPGLAGGTTQETQYF TGTGCCATCAGTGAGTCGATACCGGGACTAGCGGGAGGTACAACTCAAGAGACCCAGTACTTC
NA TRBJ1-5 TRBV19 NA CASSIRTANQPQHF TGTGCCAGTAGTATAAGGACAGCCAATCAGCCCCAGCATTTT
once TRBJ1-5 TRBV10-1 NA CASSANRHNQPQHF TGCGCCAGCAGCGCAAACAGGCACAATCAGCCCCAGCATTTT
NA TRBJ1-1 TRBV29-1 NA CSVVGGWAMNTEAFF TGCAGCGTTGTTGGGGGCTGGGCCATGAACACTGAAGCTTTCTTT
NA TRBJ2-1 TRBV7-3 NA CASSPQLESSYNEQFF TGTGCCAGCAGCCCTCAACTAGAGAGCTCCTACAATGAGCAGTTCTTC
NA TRBJ2-2 TRBV2 NA CASSERQGRAGELFF TGTGCCAGCAGTGAAAGGCAGGGTCGGGCCGGGGAGCTGTTTTTT
few TRBJ2-4 TRBV29-1 NA CSALRGAPNIQYF TGCAGCGCTCTCAGGGGTGCTCCTAACATTCAGTACTTC
NA TRBJ1-2 TRBV5-1 NA CASSLGASFLYGYTF TGTGCCAGCAGCTTGGGGGCTTCATTTCTTTATGGCTACACCTTC
NA TRBJ1-1 TRBV5-5 NA CASSLGPDTEAFF TGTGCCAGCAGCTTGGGCCCGGACACTGAAGCTTTCTTT
NA TRBJ1-2 TRBV30 NA CAWSPRPQGRGGYTF TGTGCCTGGAGTCCAAGGCCTCAGGGAAGGGGCGGCTACACCTTC